This T cell receptor beta chain originates from a study of T cell changes during pregnancy in multiple sclerosis. J was trimmed by 2 bases and V by 10 bases; bases with no gene match: 6. In germline, CDR1 is MNHNS, CDR2 SASEGT. The CDR3 has 15 residues. The repertoire was sequenced with immunoSEQ multiplex PCR; TCRdb's copy has only in-frame clones and lacks some. Here the sample spans tens of thousands of clones, around 91% being singletons. This TCR derives from a female donor with multiple sclerosis, enrolled in a pregnancy study. V usage is TRBV6-1 and J usage is TRBJ2-3, with 13 bases lining up with TRBD2. Sequences were derived from CD4+ T cells from peripheral blood mononuclear cells, sampled before pregnancy. This chain's CDR3 is CATTGLAGTTDTQYF. The CDR3 coding sequence is TGTGCCACCACGGGACTAGCGGGAACCACAGATACGCAGTATTTT.